This entry lists 6 T cell receptor beta chains sequenced from one sample in a study of blood T cells in healthy people across ages. A second PCR, run for 7 to 11 cycles, used a sample-barcoded 5' primer plus a J-beta primer mix. TCRdb re-called the 5' RACE reads through MiXCR, storing one row per CDR3 protein. The sample records about 1.4 million distinct CDR3 sequences, around 59% being singletons. What was sequenced was blood. All receptors come from a man aged 18 to 29 in good health.

The rearrangement links TRBV29-1 to TRBJ2-7; a weak D match, TRBD1 (6 bases). Germline loops: CDR1 SQVTM, CDR2 ANQGSEA. V lost 8 bases and J lost 0, with 11 bases in between. This CDR3 is 12 amino acids long. CDR3 nucleotides: TGCAGCAGCCGGGACAACTCCTACGAGCAGTACTTC. Encoded protein: CSSRDNSYEQYF.

The V call is TRBV2, the J call TRBJ2-5; 13 bases match TRBD2. Germline assignment: CDR1 SNHLY and CDR2 FYNNEI. The CDR3 is made up of 15 amino acids. V dropped 10 bases and J dropped 4; count of bases not matched to a gene: 9. The CDR3 is CAITGLAGDIETQYF. CDR3 nucleotide sequence: TGTGCCATCACTGGACTAGCGGGAGATATAGAGACCCAGTACTTC.

J is TRBJ2-7 and V is TRBV20-1, with D perhaps matching TRBD2 (6 bases). This CDR3 comprises 14 residues. The germline V and J ends were trimmed by 5 bases and 0 bases, with 14 bases remaining between them. Germline CDR1 reads DFQATT; CDR2 reads SNEGSKA (reference sequence). CDR3 in amino acids: CSALLPTSSYEQYF. The CDR3 DNA follows: TGCAGTGCTCTACTTCCGACTAGCTCCTACGAGCAGTACTTC.

The chain is built from TRBV29-1 and TRBJ1-3, with TRBD1 matching 7 bases. The CDR3 consists of 13 residues. The junction had 2 bases not matched to a gene; V was cut back by 4 bases and J by 2 bases. CDR1 SQVTM and CDR2 ANQGSEA come from the germline V gene. CDR3 bases: TGCAGCGTTGGGGGGACAGCTGGAAACACCATATATTTT. Protein product: CSVGGTAGNTIYF.

The chain is built from TRBV6-2 or TRBV6-3 and TRBJ2-7; TRBD1 agrees at 10 bases. CDR3 size: 16 residues. V was pared by 0 bases and J by 5 bases, with 7 bases of the junction left unmatched. CDR1 is MNHEY, CDR2 SVGEGT, per germline. CDR3 sequence reads: CASSYSPGQGNHEQYF. The CDR3 DNA reads as TGTGCCAGCAGTTACTCTCCGGGACAGGGGAACCACGAGCAGTACTTC.

This clonotype was observed once. V usage is TRBV20-1 and J usage is TRBJ2-7; no clear D. Per the germline V gene, CDR1 is DFQATT and CDR2 is SNEGSKA (reference sequence). There are 14 residues in the CDR3. V dropped 6 bases and J dropped 7 bases, with 22 bases sitting between them. The CDR3 sequence: CSASDTVLYNEQYF. The CDR3 DNA reads as TGCAGTGCCTCAGACACTGTCCTCTACAATGAGCAGTACTTC.